The 20 T cell receptor beta chains below all came from one sample that was sequenced in a study of shared clonotypes between healthy human individuals. Measured with immunoSEQ multiplex PCR; TCRdb has only the in-frame clones, and not every one. The table lists about 2.2 million clones, around 93% of them singletons. CD45RO-negative cells were positively selected for CCR7, leaving out terminally differentiated effector memory CD45RA+ cells. Sequencing was performed on naive CD8+ T cells from PBMCs. The receptors were sampled from a man between 18 and 29 years old in good health. Some clones in this sample may be carry-over from other donors' samples.

The chain combines TRBV7-9 with TRBJ2-3; TRBD1 agrees at 8 bases. After removal of 5 bases from V and 3 bases from J, the junction contained 4 bases not matched to a gene. Germline loops: CDR1 SEHNR, CDR2 FQNEAQ (reference sequence). This CDR3 region has 14 residues. The CDR3: CASSDNRGTDTQYF. As DNA, the CDR3 is TGTGCCAGCAGCGATAACAGGGGGACAGATACGCAGTATTTT.

The chain is built from TRBV20-1 and TRBJ2-5, with unresolved D. Germline values: CDR1 DFQATT, CDR2 SNEGSKA (reference sequence). The V end was cut by 0 bases, the J end by 5 bases, with 4 bases between. This CDR3 spans 11 amino acids. CDR3 loop: CSARDTETQYF. For the CDR3, the DNA is TGCAGTGCTAGAGATACGGAGACCCAGTACTTC.

V and J are TRBV6-6 and TRBJ2-7, with TRBD2 matching 15 bases. CDR1 and CDR2 (germline): MNHNY, SVGAGI (reference sequence). The junction had 9 bases not matched to a gene; V was cut back by 7 bases and J by 5 bases. The CDR3 spans 16 residues. CDR3 bases: TGTGCCAGCATTCCAGGACTAGCGGGAGGGTTCAACGAGCAGTACTTC. Translated: CASIPGLAGGFNEQYF.

This sequence joins TRBV19 and TRBJ2-2; D tentatively fits TRBD1 or TRBD2 (6 bases each). CDR3 length equals 17 residues. Germline V gene lookup returns CDR1 LNHDA and CDR2 SQIVND (reference sequence). Trimming pared 2 bases from V and 4 bases from J, leaving 17 bases between. The CDR3 nucleotides are TGTGCCAGTAGTATATTAGGGGGGCGGTTAGTCACCGGGGAGCTGTTTTTT. Its translation: CASSILGGRLVTGELFF.

In DNA form, the CDR3 reads TGTGCCAGCAGCTTAGGTGCGATAGCGGACACTGAAGCTTTCTTT. Amino acid sequence: CASSLGAIADTEAFF. The chain combines TRBV11-2 with TRBJ1-1, with unresolved D. The CDR3 is 15 amino acids. Germline V gives CDR1 SGHAT, CDR2 FQNNGV. Trimming took off 1 base at V and 3 bases at J, with 12 bases between the two ends.

This chain connects TRBV5-6 to TRBJ2-7; D uncertain. V lost 0 bases to trimming and J lost 2 bases, with 15 bases between them. This CDR3 region has 16 residues. Germline lookup yields CDR1 SGHDT and CDR2 YYEEEE. CDR3 residues: CASSLEVGFTAYEQYF. CDR3 coding DNA: TGTGCCAGCAGCTTGGAGGTTGGTTTTACGGCCTACGAGCAGTACTTC.

The chain employs TRBV19 and TRBJ1-2; the match to TRBD1 covers 9 bases. This CDR3 has 14 residues. The V segment lost 3 bases and the J segment 6 bases; nucleotides outside the gene matches: 5. Germline loops: CDR1 LNHDA, CDR2 SQIVND (reference sequence). CDR3 loop: CASSIRTGADGYTF. The CDR3 coding sequence is TGTGCCAGTAGTATTCGGACAGGGGCAGATGGCTACACCTTC.

This sequence joins TRBV15 and TRBJ1-3; D unclear. The CDR3 contains 16 residues. V was shortened by 0 bases and J by 6 bases, with 15 bases between the two germline ends. The germline V gene encodes CDR1 LNHNV and CDR2 YYDKDF (reference sequence). The chain's CDR3 is CATSRDKAMYLNTIYF. The CDR3 DNA is TGTGCCACCAGCAGAGATAAGGCGATGTACCTAAACACCATATATTTT.

This chain links TRBV7-2 with TRBJ2-1, with 7 positions matching TRBD2. Germline CDR1 and CDR2: SGHTA and FQGNSA. With 0 bases clipped from V and 7 bases from J, the junction kept 6 bases outside the gene matches. This CDR3 has 15 amino acids. CDR3 bases: TGTGCCAGCAGCTTAGCGGGGACTACAACAAATGAGCAGTTCTTC. Encoded protein: CASSLAGTTTNEQFF.

The rearrangement uses TRBV5-8 and TRBJ1-1; D may be TRBD1 (6 bases). Germline CDR1 reads SGHTS; CDR2 reads YDEGEE. CDR3 size: 16 residues. Trimming left V 3 bases short and J 3 bases short, with 18 bases between. CDR3 nucleotides: TGTGCCAGCAGCTCGGGACCGGGGGGCGAGGACACTGAAGCTTTCTTT. This encodes CASSSGPGGEDTEAFF.

V is TRBV4-1 and J is TRBJ2-5; D gene ambiguous. CDR1 is MGHRA, CDR2 YSYEKL, per germline. The V end was cut by 1 base, the J end by 2 bases, with 11 bases between. The CDR3 extends over 15 amino acids. CDR3 amino acids: CASSQVVSQQETQYF. The CDR3 DNA sequence: TGCGCCAGCAGCCAAGTGGTGAGCCAACAAGAGACCCAGTACTTC.

The chain carries TRBV7-2 and TRBJ2-7; tentatively, D is TRBD1 (5 bases). CDR1 is SGHTA, CDR2 FQGNSA, per germline. The CDR3 is 16 residues long. With 5 bases removed from V and 0 bases from J, the gap between germline ends came to 17 bases. The CDR3 nucleotides read TGTGCCAGCAGCCTAATGGGGCAGGTTTTCTCCTACGAGCAGTACTTC. Residues: CASSLMGQVFSYEQYF.

The V and J genes are TRBV7-9 and TRBJ1-3; D ambiguous. V lost 2 bases to trimming and J lost 0 bases, with 14 bases between them. CDR3 length: 17 residues. CDR1 SEHNR and CDR2 FQNEAQ come from the germline V gene (reference sequence). The DNA of the CDR3 is TGTGCCAGCAGCTTAAAATCTGTTCCGTTCTCTGGAAACACCATATATTTT. This sequence encodes CASSLKSVPFSGNTIYF.

This chain links TRBV28 with TRBJ2-7; 9 bases match TRBD1. The germline V gene has CDR1 MDHEN and CDR2 SYDVKM. The CDR3 has 15 amino acids. The J segment lost 3 bases and the V segment lost 5 bases, leaving 8 bases of the junction unmatched. The CDR3 is CASSPGQGIHYEQYF. CDR3 coding DNA: TGTGCCAGCAGTCCGGGACAGGGAATCCACTACGAGCAGTACTTC. The full variable domain, its missing parts supplied by reference TRBV28 and TRBJ2-7, is DVKVTQSSRYLVKRTGEKVFLECVQDMDHENMFWYRQDPGLGLRLIYFSYDVKMKEKGDIPEGYSVSREKKERFSLILESASTNQTSMYLCASSPGQGIHYEQYFGPGTRLTVT.

Comments on this clone: This sample also contains other DNA sequences that code for the same CDR3. The chain's CDR3 is CASSMGAEQYF. The CDR3 DNA is TGTGCCAGCAGCATGGGGGCGGAGCAGTACTTC. The chain combines TRBV27 with TRBJ2-7, with a weak D call TRBD1 (6 bases). The CDR3 loop spans 11 amino acids. Germline values: CDR1 MNHEY, CDR2 SMNVEV (reference sequence). Trimming removed 6 bases at V and 7 bases at J, with 10 bases between.

V usage is TRBV11-2 and J usage is TRBJ2-3; tentative D call: TRBD2 (7 bases). Trimming took 8 bases from V and 2 from J, leaving 17 bases between them. Germline V gene data show CDR1 as SGHAT and CDR2 as FQNNGV. The CDR3 extends over 15 amino acids. For the CDR3, the DNA is TGTGCCAGCGGTCAAAGGGGGGGCCTCACAGATACGCAGTATTTT. Translated, it gives CASGQRGGLTDTQYF. Full variable domain (outside the CDR3, taken from reference TRBV11-2 and TRBJ2-3): EAGVAQSPRYKIIEKRQSVAFWCNPISGHATLYWYQQILGQGPKLLIQFQNNGVVDDSQLPKDRFSAERLKGVDSTLKIQPAKLEDSAVYLCASGQRGGLTDTQYFGPGTRLTVL.

CDR3 sequence (DNA): TGTGCCAGCAGGGGATCTAGTGACAATGAGCAGTTCTTC. This translates into CASRGSSDNEQFF. The V and J genes are TRBV27 and TRBJ2-1; no reliable D call. Germline loops: CDR1 MNHEY, CDR2 SMNVEV (reference sequence). The CDR3 extends over 13 amino acids. V lost 6 bases, J lost 5 bases, and 11 bases lay in between.

The chain employs TRBV4-3 and TRBJ2-7, with unresolved D. Germline CDR1 is LGHNA and CDR2 is YSLEER. The ends were cut back, 0 bases at V and 5 bases at J, with 11 bases in the middle. CDR3 length equals 14 residues. Here the CDR3 DNA reads TGCGCCAGCAGCCAAGATTGGCGCCCGGACGAGCAGTACTTC. Protein: CASSQDWRPDEQYF.

The gene calls are TRBV7-8 and TRBJ1-1, with 10 bases identical to TRBD1. The ends lost 5 bases at V and 11 bases at J; junction bases unmatched: 8. CDR3 length equals 13 residues. The V gene's germline CDR1 is SGHVS and CDR2 FQNEAQ. CDR3 bases: TGTGCCAGCAGCCTCGGGACAGGGGTTTGGGCTTTCTTT. It encodes CASSLGTGVWAFF.

This rearrangement joins TRBV9 to TRBJ2-7; TRBD2 aligns across 14 bases. Germline loops: CDR1 SGDLS, CDR2 YYNGEE. The CDR3 totals 16 residues. Germline trimming cut 1 base from V and 6 bases from J; bases unmatched to any gene: 6. CDR3 DNA sequence: TGTGCCAGCAGCGTATCTGGGACTAGCGGGAGAGGCGAGCAGTACTTC. Its protein product is CASSVSGTSGRGEQYF.